This entry features one T cell receptor (beta chain) sequence. Its specificity is unknown. This record belongs to a study of shared clonotypes between healthy human individuals. The study's findings and limits: Sharing across four donors was seen in roughly 5.2% of naive CD4 clonotypes. Naive subsets tended to show greater estimated richness than memory subsets.

This table comes from immunoSEQ multiplex PCR, and its TCRdb copy is limited to in-frame clones, with some not included. The table shows millions of clones, with roughly 93% occurring only once. Germline CDR1 is MNHEY and CDR2 is SMNVEV (reference sequence). V shed 5 bases, J shed 4 bases, and the junction held 8 bases outside the gene matches. The CDR3 runs 16 residues. The investigators split CD4+ cells into a CD45RA+ naive subset and a CD45RA-negative memory subset. The genes are TRBV27 and TRBJ1-5, with 10 bases lining up with TRBD1. This TCR was recovered from a man aged 18 to 29 in good health. Some clones in this sample may be carry-over from other donors' samples. Sequencing was done on a sample of naive CD4+ T cells from PBMCs. Subset denoted: CD45RA+ positively selected. The CDR3 DNA sequence: TGTGCCAGCAGTCCTGGGGACAGGGGCGTTAATCAGCCCCAGCATTTT. Protein sequence: CASSPGDRGVNQPQHF.